This TCR beta chain comes out of a study of regulatory T cells in long-lasting Graves disease (TCRdb year 2021). Background on the whole study: Antithyroid drugs had been taken for less than 3 months by newly diagnosed Graves' disease patients. This study used TCR sequencing and RNA sequencing of peripheral blood to compare persistent Graves' disease patients against newly diagnosed Graves' disease patients. The study was registered as a clinical trial and conducted in China. TCR sequencing covered 13 persistent and around 20 newly diagnosed Graves' disease patients, some 35 samples in total. Points the paper makes about the study in general: Compared with newly diagnosed patients, patients with persistent Graves' disease had lower TCR Shannon entropy and fewer highly expanded clones, which suggests clonal expansion. The small sample size was acknowledged by the authors as a limitation that may reduce accuracy. Preferential use of TRBV28, TRBJ1-2 and TRBJ2-5 was observed in persistent disease, whereas TRBV20-1 and TRBJ2-1 were favored in newly diagnosed disease. More public clonotypes were shared among persistent patients (around 3,000) than among newly diagnosed patients (966). The study examined only peripheral blood because the primary lesion, thyroid tissue, could not be accessed. Sequencing and analysis were restricted to the TCR beta chain.

Comment on this clonotype: Its antigen is unknown. No base quality information exists; no much larger clone differs at one position.

What this sample's time point label stands for: newly diagnosed GD, antithyroid drugs for less than 3 months. RNA was extracted from PBMCs in TRIzol for both TCR sequencing and RNA sequencing. Graves' disease was diagnosed according to American Thyroid Association guidelines. The patients came from an endocrinology department in Xi'an, China. Each patient gave about 9.1 milliliters of peripheral blood, collected in an EDTA anticoagulant tube. Ficoll Paque Plus density gradient separation was used to isolate PBMCs, and no further T cell sorting was done. An Agilent 2100 Bioanalyzer and agarose gel were used to check RNA quality, while a NanoDrop 2000 measured RNA concentration. Libraries were constructed by multiplex PCR. Instrument on record: Illumina HiSeq 4000. CDR3 regions were amplified by Arm-PCR with iRepertoire HTBI primers to construct TCR beta libraries. PCR products were gel purified before sequencing. On the authors' methods: Gene usage analysis of CDR3 amino acid clonotypes relied on the approximately 62 TRBV and about 15 TRBJ segments identified across samples. Filtered high-quality paired reads were merged into contigs using COPE and FqMerger. BLAST was used to align contigs to IMGT TRBV, TRBD and TRBJ reference genes, with CDR3 defined following IMGT. Any clonotype with a frequency above 0.1% was counted as a highly expanded clone. Shannon entropy served as the measure of repertoire diversity, while the Gini coefficient captured V-J evenness. Public clonotypes were defined as clonotypes shared by more than one individual. TCRdb itself trimmed the public reads at Q25 with fastp, ran MiXCR and retained productive beta chains. Rows with one shared CDR3 protein collapse into an entry with the most common genes and DNA. The V and J calls come from TCRdb's annotation, not from the publication. The sample has roughly 500,000 distinct CDR3 sequences on record, about 13% of them singletons. The top ten clonotypes cover roughly a tenth of the sample.

The CDR3 goes from the cysteine to the phenylalanine over 16 residues. The retained sequence is limited to the CDR3, 48 bases, with the frame set at the first base. V is trimmed back by 5 bases and J by 4 bases, and the junction contains 11 bases that no gene match accounts for. CDR1 is given as SGDLS and CDR2 as YYNGEE, both from the germline V gene. The same specimen was also included in a second study, on T cells in Graves' hyperthyroidism and ophthalmopathy. As the second paper documents: A patient counted as having stable Graves' hyperthyroidism if no progression to ophthalmopathy occurred over 18 months of follow-up. Hyperthyroidism patients were newly diagnosed, had a disease duration of under 2 months, and were aged 18 to 65 years. Patients with uncontrolled infections, other autoimmune diseases, pregnancy or lactation were excluded. Clinical symptoms, serum thyroxine and TRAb, thyroid ultrasound, and orbital computed tomography formed the basis for the diagnoses. The TCR CDR3 was subjected to a first round of RT-PCR using the HTBI primer set and the Qiagen OneStep RT-PCR kit. Most expanded thyroid clonotypes (frequency above 0.001) were also found in blood, which suggests that blood repertoires may mirror thyroid immune responses. In cross-validation, a model built on a 13 V-J signature told ophthalmopathy apart from stable hyperthyroidism with 85% to 90% sensitivity and roughly 83% specificity, and in testing the same model reached 80%/75%. During validation, the model predicted progression to ophthalmopathy a median of approximately 7 months ahead of onset, with around 71% sensitivity and 72.22% specificity. To identify TCR V-J signatures that set the groups apart, the researchers used a discovery cohort of about a hundred patients, made up of 40 to 45 with Graves' ophthalmopathy and about 59 with stable Graves' hyperthyroidism. Prospective prediction of ophthalmopathy was tested in an independent validation cohort of 18 to 20 hyperthyroidism patients and 17 patients who later progressed to ophthalmopathy. The 100 discovery patients were divided at random into training and test sets in a 7:3 ratio. In roughly six Graves' hyperthyroidism patients, the study also compared T-cell repertoires from thyroid tissue with T-cell repertoires from blood. After sampling, hyperthyroidism patients received methimazole starting at 30 mg daily, and ophthalmopathy patients received high-dose intravenous methylprednisolone. Libraries were constructed in a second round of multiplex PCR, after which size selection and purification were carried out. Sequencing of the libraries was done on an Illumina HiSeq2000 using paired-end 100 bp reads. SOAPnuke was used to process the raw data, with reads discarded if the reads contained adapters or uncalled bases, had a mean Phred below 15, or lacked an exact constant-primer or identifier match. COPE v1.2.5 was used to merge high-quality paired reads, and clonotypes were defined as unique nucleotide sequences. Clonotypes were aligned to IMGT TRBV, TRBD and TRBJ reference segments using MiTCR v1.1. The analysis was restricted to V-J combinations with a frequency above 0.0001, which together covered 99.2% of the repertoires. The TCS score was defined as F50 (clonal expansion) divided by E x V (chaos), with BLOSUM62-based TCRdist calculated between CDR3 peptides within each V-J. Welch's t-statistics and random forest reduced 500 to 650 V-J features to roughly 13, which were used in a naive Bayes classifier (R e1071). No statistical method was used to fix the sample size in advance, and group allocation was not hidden from the investigators. The paper describes TCR Vbeta CDR3 sequencing of 135 peripheral blood samples, made up of some 40 ophthalmopathy patients, approximately 73 hyperthyroidism patients and 17 progressor patients.

Recombination linked TRBV9 to TRBJ1-2; 10 of the junction bases match TRBD1. The clonotype originates from a man aged 30-40 years with Graves disease. Donor details come from another sample of the same person, matched by shared clones. The specimen was peripheral blood mononuclear cells (PBMCs), collected at new diagnosis, from a patient treated with antithyroid drugs. Read as DNA, the sequence is TGTGCCAGCAGAGGGGACAGGGGTATGAGTGGCTATGGCTACACCTTC. The resulting protein is CASRGDRGMSGYGYTF.